The next 21 T cell receptor beta chains were all read from a single sample in a study of T cell responses to AZD1222 COVID-19 vaccine. Using immunoSEQ multiplex PCR, the repertoire was profiled, and TCRdb retains in-frame clones only, with some absent. The data contain about 140,000 clones, 85% to 95% of them seen just once; the ten biggest clones take up about 3.7%. Sequences were derived from peripheral blood, sampled 28 days after the second AZD1222 dose. The receptor set was obtained from an adult who received the AZD1222 COVID-19 vaccine.

The CDR3 nucleotides are TGTGCCAGCTCACCGTTTAGCGGGAGGCCCTACGAGCAGTACTTC. Amino acids: CASSPFSGRPYEQYF. This sequence joins TRBV18 and TRBJ2-7; TRBD2 matches 10 bases. J gave up 2 bases and V 3 bases, and 4 bases lay outside the gene matches. The CDR3 has 15 amino acids. Germline V gene sequence: CDR1 KGHSH, CDR2 LQKENI.

The chain links TRBV6-1 to TRBJ1-3; D unclear. Trimming took off 1 base at V and 8 bases at J, with 6 bases between the two ends. Per germline, CDR1 MNHNS and CDR2 SASEGT. The CDR3 covers 12 residues. The CDR3 region is CASSEGVDTIYF. Here the CDR3 DNA reads TGTGCCAGCAGTGAAGGGGTGGACACCATATATTTT.

The chain uses TRBV4-3 and TRBJ1-1, with 7 bases identical to TRBD1. The CDR3 extends over 13 amino acids. V shed 4 bases and J 4 bases; nucleotides not matched to a gene: 3. From germline, CDR1 is LGHNA and CDR2 YSLEER. CDR3 nucleotide sequence: TGCGCCAGCAGCCTCGACAGGGCCACTGAAGCTTTCTTT. The encoded protein is CASSLDRATEAFF.

The V gene is TRBV6-6, the J gene TRBJ2-2; 10 positions agree with TRBD2. From germline, CDR1 is MNHNY and CDR2 SVGAGI (reference sequence). The length of the CDR3 is 16 residues. The junction had 1 base not matched to a gene; V was cut back by 2 bases and J by 1 base. The CDR3 region has the DNA TGTGCCAGCAGTTACCGGACTAGCGGGAACACCGGGGAGCTGTTTTTT. The encoded protein is CASSYRTSGNTGELFF.

The rearrangement uses TRBV10-3 and TRBJ1-6; a weak D match, TRBD1 (6 bases). CDR1 and CDR2 from the germline V gene are ENHRY and SYGVKD. V lost 6 bases, J lost 8 bases, and 11 bases lay in between. The CDR3 covers 13 residues. CDR3 sequence reads: CAIRQGQDSPLHF. The CDR3 DNA sequence: TGTGCCATCAGACAGGGCCAGGATTCACCCCTCCACTTT.

The chain has TRBV3-1 (or the pseudogene TRBV3-2) and TRBJ1-4; TRBD1 matches at 10 bases. The CDR3 loop spans 17 amino acids. The ends lost 3 bases at V and 3 bases at J; junction bases unmatched: 7. CDR1 is LGHDT, CDR2 YNNKEL, per germline (reference sequence). The CDR3 here is CASSQATGGRSNEKLFF. The CDR3 DNA reads as TGTGCCAGCAGCCAGGCGACAGGGGGCAGGTCTAATGAAAAACTGTTTTTT.

The chain is built from TRBV7-2 and TRBJ1-3; the D gene is possibly TRBD1 (5 bases). Germline V gene data show CDR1 as SGHTA and CDR2 as FQGNSA. The CDR3 consists of 14 residues. V dropped 2 bases and J dropped 4 bases, with 9 bases sitting between them. The CDR3 spells CASSLSKGGNTIYF. The CDR3 region has the DNA TGTGCCAGCAGCTTATCTAAGGGGGGAAACACCATATATTTT.

The genes are TRBV5-1 and TRBJ2-7; 8 bases are a match to TRBD2. The ends lost 0 bases at V and 5 bases at J; junction bases unmatched: 10. Germline loops: CDR1 SGHRS, CDR2 YFSETQ. The CDR3 totals 16 residues. The CDR3 coding sequence is TGCGCCAGCAGCTTGGCCACCGGGACTAGGCCGCACGAGCAGTACTTC. Translating it yields CASSLATGTRPHEQYF.

This clone was recorded once. Just one base apart from a much larger clone, this may be a read error. The chain carries TRBV11-3 and TRBJ1-1; unclear D gene. The length of the CDR3 is 13 residues. Trimming took off 0 bases at V and 1 base at J, with 3 bases between the two ends. From germline, CDR1 is SGHNT and CDR2 YENEEA. In nucleotides, the CDR3 is TGTGCCAGCAGCTTAGAGAGGAACACTGAAGCTTTCTTT. Translation gives CASSLERNTEAFF.

The V gene is TRBV6-1, the J gene TRBJ2-6, with D possibly matching TRBD1 (6 bases). The CDR3 extends over 13 amino acids. Germline CDR1 MNHNS, CDR2 SASEGT. Trimming removed 1 base from V and 9 bases from J, with 7 bases in between. In nucleotides, the CDR3 is TGTGCCAGCAGTGAAGACAGGGTCAACGTCCTGACTTTC. Translating gives CASSEDRVNVLTF.

This clone was counted a single time. The chain is built from TRBV7-7 and TRBJ1-2; D call uncertain. Per the germline V gene, CDR1 is SSHAT and CDR2 is FNYEAQ (reference sequence). The CDR3 consists of 13 residues. The germline V and J ends were trimmed by 2 bases and 6 bases, with 10 bases remaining between them. The DNA of the CDR3 is TGTGCCAGCAGCTTATTAGGGTCGGATGGCTACACCTTC. The encoded protein is CASSLLGSDGYTF.

J is TRBJ2-3 and V is TRBV7-2, with D perhaps assigned TRBD1 or TRBD2 (5 bases each). V lost 1 base to trimming and J lost 6 bases, with 11 bases between them. The CDR3 totals 14 residues. Germline V gene sequence: CDR1 SGHTA, CDR2 FQGNSA. CDR3 amino acids: CASSLDVGADTQYF. The CDR3 DNA reads as TGTGCCAGCAGCTTAGACGTCGGGGCCGATACGCAGTATTTT.

The chain combines TRBV19 with TRBJ1-1, with 9 bases identical to TRBD1. Per germline, CDR1 LNHDA and CDR2 SQIVND (reference sequence). V trimming: 2 bases; J trimming: 1 base; junction bases outside the gene matches: 2. There are 15 residues in the CDR3. The CDR3 region is CASSIQTGGNTEAFF. In nucleotides, the CDR3 is TGTGCCAGTAGTATACAGACAGGGGGGAACACTGAAGCTTTCTTT.

The rearrangement uses TRBV10-3 and TRBJ1-1, with D perhaps matching TRBD1 (5 bases). Looked up from germline, CDR1 is ENHRY and CDR2 is SYGVKD. Trimming took off 0 bases at V and 0 bases at J, with 17 bases between the two ends. CDR3 length equals 18 residues. CDR3 region: CAISESGSQGGMNTEAFF. CDR3 bases: TGTGCCATCAGTGAGTCGGGTTCCCAGGGAGGGATGAACACTGAAGCTTTCTTT.

The rearrangement links TRBV12-3 or TRBV12-4 to TRBJ2-7; D is perhaps TRBD2 (6 bases). The CDR3 loop spans 13 amino acids. Trimming took 6 bases from V and 9 from J, leaving 18 bases between them. The CDR3 loop is CASRTGTDYGQYF. Here the CDR3 DNA reads TGTGCCAGCAGGACCGGGACGGACTATGGGCAGTACTTC.

The rearrangement joins TRBV6-1 to TRBJ2-3, with 11 nucleotides matching TRBD2. Looked up from germline, CDR1 is MNHNS and CDR2 is SASEGT. The CDR3 spans 16 residues. Unmatched junction bases numbered 6, after V lost 1 base and J lost 6 bases. The CDR3 DNA sequence: TGTGCCAGCAGTGAAGTACTAGCGGGAGTTTACGATACGCAGTATTTT. Residues: CASSEVLAGVYDTQYF.

J is TRBJ2-1 and V is TRBV6-1; 7 positions agree with TRBD2. Germline CDR1 is MNHNS and CDR2 is SASEGT. The trim removed 0 bases at V and 8 bases at J, leaving 10 bases unmatched. The CDR3 runs 16 residues. CDR3 loop: CASSEARRREYDEQFF. The CDR3 nucleotides read TGTGCCAGCAGTGAAGCTAGGCGGCGGGAGTACGATGAGCAGTTCTTC.

The genes are TRBV30 and TRBJ2-1; 10 bases match TRBD2. The J segment lost 6 bases and the V segment lost 5 bases, leaving 7 bases of the junction unmatched. CDR3 size: 14 residues. Germline loops: CDR1 GTSNPN, CDR2 SVGIG (reference sequence). The CDR3 DNA reads TGTGCCTGGCAAAGACTAGCGGGTATCAATGAGCAGTTCTTC. Its protein is CAWQRLAGINEQFF.

J is TRBJ2-7 and V is TRBV20-1; 10 nucleotides align to TRBD2. This CDR3 has 16 amino acids. The V and J ends lost 3 bases and 5 bases, in that order; junction bases with no gene match: 13. Germline CDR1 reads DFQATT; CDR2 reads SNEGSKA (reference sequence). Here the CDR3 DNA reads TGCAGTGCTAGTCTCGGGCTAGCGGGAGACAATGACGAGCAGTACTTC. This translates into CSASLGLAGDNDEQYF.

The chain couples TRBV6-1 to TRBJ1-4; D uncertain. The germline CDR1 and CDR2 sequences are MNHNS and SASEGT. The CDR3 length is 15 residues. With 1 base removed from V and 0 bases from J, the gap between germline ends came to 6 bases. Here the CDR3 reads CASSEGSTTNEKLFF. The CDR3 nucleotides read TGTGCCAGCAGTGAAGGATCCACAACTAATGAAAAACTGTTTTTT.

The chain uses TRBV12-3 or TRBV12-4 and TRBJ2-7; 7 bases are shared with TRBD1. The CDR3 is 13 residues long. V shed 3 bases and J 2 bases; nucleotides not matched to a gene: 1. CDR3 sequence: CASSFGQAYEQYF. The CDR3 nucleotides are TGTGCCAGCAGTTTCGGACAGGCCTACGAGCAGTACTTC.